This TCR beta chain was observed in a study of radiotherapy plus CTLA-4 blockade in lung cancer. Overall study findings and caveats: Early blood T cell clone dynamics reportedly forecast response best, with interferon-beta.

The CDR3 is 14 amino acids. With 7 bases clipped from V and 6 bases from J, the junction kept 6 bases outside the gene matches. In germline, CDR1 is MNHEY, CDR2 SMNVEV (reference sequence). As regards this clone: Antigen: not known.

TCRdb keeps only in-frame clones here, not all; method: immunoSEQ multiplex PCR. The sample has 100,000 or so clones, around 84% seen once. The TCR sequence derives from a human donor with non-small cell lung cancer that progressed on radiotherapy plus ipilimumab. Here the sequenced sample was peripheral blood, taken from a patient treated with radiotherapy plus ipilimumab. The J gene is TRBJ1-6, the V gene TRBV27, with 7 bases lining up with TRBD1. CDR3: CASNRDSSNSPLHF. CDR3 sequence (DNA): TGTGCCAGCAACCGGGACAGTAGTAATTCACCCCTCCACTTT.